The entry below gives a single T cell receptor (beta chain) sequence along with its context. Its antigen remains unidentified. No qualities accompany the bases; no much larger clone lies one base away. The data were obtained in a study of cytomegalovirus exposure and HLA in healthy donors listed by TCRdb under 2017. About the study as a whole: In an earlier analysis of 550 to 750 of the donors, 250 to 350 Gb of sequence data and approximately 120 million unique TCR beta sequences from roughly 200 million T cells were reported. The study combined high-throughput TCR immunosequencing, statistical association of individual TCRs with disease status, and machine learning to predict cytomegalovirus infection status. Among approximately 370 genotyped donors of the cohort, an average of around 240,000 unique TCR beta nucleotide sequences was sequenced per donor, of which approximately 19% were non-productive. The aim of the study was to test whether cataloging public T cell receptors could identify signatures of past pathogen exposure. The study profiled the T cell repertoires of hundreds of subjects by immunosequencing and related them to cytomegalovirus serostatus. A later genetic analysis used genome-wide SNP genotypes for about 55% of the 666 donors, treating that subset as a discovery cohort. Roughly 300 gigabases of sequencing data and around 80 million unique TCR sequences made up an early release that covered under 750 HLA-typed donors. All discovery cohort repertoires had been generated on a single sequencing platform. Class I and class II HLA loci were covered by the typing at four-digit resolution. Besides the first cohort of approximately 710 subjects, a separate validation cohort made up of around 120 different subjects was used. To study patterns of TCR occurrence, a later analysis re-analyzed previously published TCR beta repertoires from 666 donors and added high-resolution HLA genotyping. Typing coverage varied by locus: about 620-630 donors for A, B, C, DRB1 and DQB1; approximately 500 for DQA1; approximately 610 for DPA1; more than 450 for DPB1. In an earlier analysis of a few hundred of the donors, high-throughput TCR beta sequencing was used to judge whether each TCR beta V gene segment behaved as functional or pseudogenic. Donor age, sex, ethnicity and CMV serostatus were collected together with the repertoire data. Rather than drawing on any new phenotypic data, the later analysis identified candidate immune exposures from TCR beta sequences and the way those sequences occurred across donors. The genetic ancestry cluster associated with self-reported Caucasian donors included approximately 85% of the 398 genotyped donors. Several DR-DQ haplotypes were handled as single units for association and clustering, since linkage in the cohort was strong. Paper-wide results and their limitations: In vitro tests confirmed that a few of the cytomegalovirus-associated TCR beta chains recognize cytomegalovirus antigens. When HLA alleles, especially DR and DQ, strongly co-occurred, TCR associations were difficult to assign to individual alleles. A further reported finding was that TCR beta sequences accurately predicted the HLA-A and HLA-B alleles for most subjects in the first cohort. The study listed 150 to 200 TCR beta chains as associated with cytomegalovirus. In a later genetic analysis, fewer N-insertions in productive TCRs were reported among donors in an Asian-associated ancestry cluster than the approximately 670-donor mean. This cohort had only TCR beta chains sequenced, and the lack of alpha or paired-chain data limited which features could be detected. A later analysis reported that several top co-occurrence clusters appeared linked to parvovirus B19, influenza, CMV and Epstein-Barr virus. For the cohort, immune exposure information was limited to CMV serostatus. Roughly uniform sequencing depth across donors was assumed in presence/absence analyses, although this assumption may not hold. Because some donors lacked HLA typing at each locus, the association tests relied only on the typed subset. The earlier analysis of approximately 560 of the donors excluded roughly 17 rarely observed V segments, including chromosome 9 orphons, because counts were too low. A cluster of highly shared sequence variants was judged likely to represent a technical artifact of the sequencing pipeline. At a false discovery rate of 0.05, a later analysis linked around 17,000 TCR beta sequences to specific HLA alleles. The authors suggested that the approach could potentially be generalized to other disease states and immunological phenotypes. The 87-base-pair reads could not distinguish some IMGT-functional V segments, including TRBV6-2 and TRBV6-3, so those segments were excluded. Most CMV-associated TCR beta chains appeared to be HLA-restricted in a later analysis, and the HLA associations seemed to be driven largely by CMV exposure. A later analysis found that HLA-associated TCR beta chains were more clonally expanded and had lower generation probabilities than equally common non-associated chains. In a later analysis, TCR association rates were found to vary across HLA loci, with the most associated TCRs seen for DRB1 alleles and the fewest for HLA-C alleles. V-gene and J-gene trimming of TCR beta chains was associated with a missense DCLRE1C variant in a later genetic analysis, and the association was replicated in an independent cohort. Correlated functional status among segregating V segments might reflect linkage disequilibrium, but an unknown experimental factor could not be ruled out. Across donors, most TCR sequences were observed very rarely, whereas some public TCRs were present in many individuals. Cytomegalovirus status was reported to be diagnosed by the classifier with high specificity and sensitivity in both the original and validation cohorts. In an earlier analysis of around 500 of the donors, most TCR beta V segments appeared in productive rearrangements about 87% or about 30% of the time, broadly matching IMGT annotations.

The library was prepared using the immunoSEQ multiplex PCR assay. The multiplex PCR relied on a mix of 60 forward primers for TCR Vbeta segments and 13 reverse primers for TCR Jbeta segments. A multiplex PCR assay on genomic DNA amplified the CDR3 region of rearranged TCR beta genes. On the Illumina HiSeq System, the amplified TCR beta libraries were sequenced as 87-base-pair reads. As for how the authors treated the data: A later analysis counted around 72 million unique TCR beta chains across the 500 to 850 repertoires, and some 11 million of these chains were shared by at least two donors. Raw reads were error-corrected and collapsed into unique sequences with a nearest-neighbor algorithm that merged closely related sequences to remove PCR and sequencing errors. V, D and J gene segments were assigned by aligning CDR3 sequences to IMGT reference sequences. For a sequence to be retained, a match of at least six nucleotides to both a V gene segment and a J gene segment was required. A rearrangement counted as productive if the CDR3 had no stop codons and remained in frame with V and J, and every other rearrangement counted as non-productive. CDR3 was defined according to IMGT convention as the region running from the second conserved V-encoded cysteine to the conserved J-encoded phenylalanine. In an earlier analysis of 587 of the donors, sequences lacking an unambiguous match to a single V gene segment were excluded. An earlier analysis of fewer than 750 of the donors called V segments functional above 56.7% productive rearrangements and segregating when the between-donor standard deviation exceeded 5%. A statistical classification framework was built for diagnosing cytomegalovirus status from the catalog of TCR beta chain sequences. In a later analysis, V and J genes were assigned by comparing TCR nucleotide sequences against IMGT/GENE-DB human TR gene sequences. A later analysis assigned CDR3 sequences and most-parsimonious VDJ recombination scenarios with the TCRdist pipeline. In a later analysis, each TCR beta chain was defined by its CDR3 amino acid sequence together with its V-gene family, and reads lacking a unique V-gene family were excluded. As a way to deal with suspected cross-contamination and a sequencing artifact, a later analysis dropped 640 or so nucleotide sequences that were highly shared and had low generation probability. In a later analysis, a clonal expansion index was calculated for each public chain from normalized within-repertoire ranks of inferred template counts. In a later analysis, generation probabilities were computed using a VDJ recombination model fitted to out-of-frame rearrangements, and the results were checked against IGoR. In a later analysis, TCR-TCR, TCR-HLA and TCR-CMV co-occurrence was scored with hypergeometric tests, and a repertoire-size bias correction was applied to TCR pairs. False discovery rates were estimated in a later analysis by permuting HLA or CMV assignments 20 times. A later analysis grouped co-occurring TCRs with DBSCAN, adding TCRdist sequence similarity when clustering within HLA-allele-positive subsets. Repertoires with fewer than 30,000 or more than 120,000 public chains were left out of co-occurrence clustering, as were four to six repertoires with anomalous nucleotide sharing. In TCRdb, the immuneACCESS table is reduced to in-frame sequences with V and J assigned. These tables do not hold every clone; where another copy was compared, an unresolved V gene accounts for under half, and the others remain unexplained. D and trimming come from the DNA, and the V and J calls and clone size come from that table. Present in this sample are 85,000 to 100,000 clones, about 76% of which were seen just once. The leading ten clones occupy 4.5% to 6% of the sample.

The CDR3 spans 14 residues, from the cysteine through the phenylalanine. The sequence is cut down to CDR3 DNA, 42 bases in frame from base 1. In the germline V gene, CDR1 corresponds to MGHRA and CDR2 to YSYEKL. V is pared back by 0 bases and J by 8 bases, with 11 bases lying between the germline termini. In total, 666 healthy bone marrow donors made up the cohort. All cohort members were sampled while nominally healthy, although unrecorded immune exposures were likely present. The donor tested CMV seronegative, placing the donor among the 352 seronegative members of the cohort. Each donor provided a peripheral blood sample, and peripheral blood mononuclear cells were used for TCR beta sequencing. The Qiagen DNeasy Blood Extraction Kit was used to extract genomic DNA from the blood cell samples.

The sequence is built from TRBV4-1 and TRBJ2-1; the D gene remains uncertain. The clonotype comes from a woman in her thirties or forties in good health and CMV-seronegative. The material sequenced was PBMCs. This receptor carries the CDR3 CASSQDPGIDEQFF. The DNA sequence is TGCGCCAGCAGCCAAGATCCGGGTATTGATGAGCAGTTCTTC.